Listed below are T cell receptor beta chains from one sample, sequenced in a study of cytomegalovirus exposure and HLA in healthy donors. Generated by immunoSEQ multiplex PCR, the TCRdb table keeps only in-frame clones and is missing some. Here the sample spans 130,000 to 150,000 clones, around four fifths being singletons. The source material was PBMCs. The receptors derive from a woman aged 55-69 years in good health and CMV-seropositive. The CDR3 runs from the conserved cysteine through the conserved F or W. The order of the fields is V gene, J gene, D gene, clone size, CDR3 DNA, CDR3 protein. D genes are given only for firm matches. Part of the rows lack a size; the others show once, few, many or a class for expanded clones.

V: TRBV7-3
J: TRBJ2-3
D: .
size: few
DNA: TGTGCCAGCCAGAAGGGAGCTAGCACAGATACGCAGTATTTT
CDR3: CASQKGASTDTQYF

V: TRBV9
J: TRBJ1-5
D: TRBD1
size: .
DNA: TGTGCCAGCAGCGTAACAGGGGGAAATCAGCCCCAGCATTTT
CDR3: CASSVTGGNQPQHF

V: TRBV7-9
J: TRBJ2-1
D: .
size: .
DNA: TGTGCCAGCAGCCCCCCCCCAAGGCTAGCACCTTACAATGAGCAGTTCTTC
CDR3: CASSPPPRLAPYNEQFF

V: TRBV7-6
J: TRBJ2-2
D: TRBD2
size: .
DNA: TGTGCCAGCAGCGACCGGGAGGTGCTCAACACCGGGGAGCTGTTTTTT
CDR3: CASSDREVLNTGELFF

V: TRBV5-5
J: TRBJ2-7
D: TRBD1
size: .
DNA: TGTGCCAGCGGCTTGGACAGGGGATACGAGCAGTACTTC
CDR3: CASGLDRGYEQYF

V: TRBV19
J: TRBJ2-3
D: .
size: .
DNA: TGTGCCAGTAGTATTGCAGCAGATACGCAGTATTTT
CDR3: CASSIAADTQYF

V: TRBV27
J: TRBJ1-1
D: .
size: .
DNA: TGTGCCAGCAGTGTGGACAGATTGAACACTGAAGCTTTCTTT
CDR3: CASSVDRLNTEAFF

V: TRBV18
J: TRBJ2-5
D: .
size: .
DNA: TGTGCCAGCTCACCAGTTCAGGGCCAAGAGACCCAGTACTTC
CDR3: CASSPVQGQETQYF

V: TRBV5-4
J: TRBJ1-5
D: .
size: .
DNA: TGTGCCAGCAGCCTCCTCCCGGATCAGCCCCAGCATTTT
CDR3: CASSLLPDQPQHF

V: TRBV7-8
J: TRBJ2-7
D: TRBD2
size: few
DNA: TGTGCCACCCGATTAGCGGGAGGGCCCAACGAGCAGTACTTC
CDR3: CATRLAGGPNEQYF

V: TRBV20-1
J: TRBJ2-5
D: TRBD2
size: .
DNA: TGCAGTAATAGCGGGCAAGAGACCCAGTACTTC
CDR3: CSNSGQETQYF

V: TRBV19
J: TRBJ1-1
D: TRBD1
size: .
DNA: TGTGCCAGTAGACGTGGGACAGGGAGGAACACTGAAGCTTTCTTT
CDR3: CASRRGTGRNTEAFF

V: TRBV7-8
J: TRBJ2-1
D: .
size: .
DNA: TGTGCCAGCAGCCACCTGGTAGTGGAGCAGTTCTTC
CDR3: CASSHLVVEQFF

V: TRBV4-1
J: TRBJ2-7
D: .
size: .
DNA: TGCGCCAGCAGCCAAGTCTGGGACACCTCCTACGAGCAGTACTTC
CDR3: CASSQVWDTSYEQYF

V: TRBV5-6
J: TRBJ1-3
D: .
size: .
DNA: TGTGCCAGCAGCCTAGGGGTTCCTGGAAACACCATATATTTT
CDR3: CASSLGVPGNTIYF

V: TRBV7-2
J: TRBJ2-7
D: TRBD2
size: .
DNA: TGTGCCAGCAGCTTAACGCCGGGGAGGGAGGTGGGCCACGAGCAGTACTTC
CDR3: CASSLTPGREVGHEQYF

V: TRBV27
J: TRBJ2-7
D: .
size: .
DNA: TGTGCCAGCAGGATCCTCGGGGGTTCCTACGAGCAGTACTTC
CDR3: CASRILGGSYEQYF

V: TRBV15
J: TRBJ2-7
D: .
size: once
DNA: TGTGCCACCAGCAGCGCGGACAGCGACTACGAGCAGTACTTC
CDR3: CATSSADSDYEQYF

V: TRBV5-4
J: TRBJ2-3
D: TRBD2
size: .
DNA: TGTGCCAGCAGCTTGTTCACAGCGGGAGGCAGTGATACGCAGTATTTT
CDR3: CASSLFTAGGSDTQYF

V: TRBV18
J: TRBJ2-3
D: .
size: once
DNA: TGTGCCAGCTCACCTCAGTACGCGGAAACTAGCACAGATACGCAGTATTTT
CDR3: CASSPQYAETSTDTQYF

V: TRBV5-6
J: TRBJ2-1
D: TRBD1
size: .
DNA: TGTGCCAGCAGCTTGGACAGGGGCTCCTACAATGAGCAGTTCTTC
CDR3: CASSLDRGSYNEQFF

V: TRBV7-3
J: TRBJ2-1
D: TRBD1
size: .
DNA: TGTGCCAGCAGCCCGGACAGGGGGTTGAATGAGCAGTTCTTC
CDR3: CASSPDRGLNEQFF

V: TRBV27
J: TRBJ1-3
D: .
size: .
DNA: TGTGCCAGCAGTTTGGGGGGTTTACCTGGAAACACCATATATTTT
CDR3: CASSLGGLPGNTIYF

V: TRBV7-2
J: TRBJ2-5
D: TRBD1
size: .
DNA: TGTGCCAGCAGCTGGCCGGGACAGGGGGAAGGGGAGACCCAGTACTTC
CDR3: CASSWPGQGEGETQYF

V: TRBV15
J: TRBJ2-1
D: .
size: .
DNA: TGTGCCACCAGCAGAGATGGGGGGAACAATGAGCAGTTCTTC
CDR3: CATSRDGGNNEQFF

V: TRBV7-9
J: TRBJ2-2
D: .
size: .
DNA: TGTGCCAGCTCTAGAGCGGGGGAGCTGTTTTTT
CDR3: CASSRAGELFF

V: TRBV7-3
J: TRBJ2-1
D: .
size: .
DNA: TGTGCCAGCAGCTTAACGGCGACTAGAGGGCATGAGCAGTTCTTC
CDR3: CASSLTATRGHEQFF

V: TRBV6-1
J: TRBJ2-7
D: .
size: .
DNA: TGTGCCAGCAGTGGGCCTAGTAGGTCTAGCGCGAGCTCCTACGAGCAGTACTTC
CDR3: CASSGPSRSSASSYEQYF

V: TRBV2
J: TRBJ1-1
D: TRBD1
size: .
DNA: TGTGCCAGCAGTGACAGGGGGAATACTGAAGCTTTCTTT
CDR3: CASSDRGNTEAFF

V: TRBV6-6
J: TRBJ2-4
D: TRBD2
size: .
DNA: TGTGCCAGCAGTCCGACTAGCGGGAGTTACATTCAGTACTTC
CDR3: CASSPTSGSYIQYF

V: TRBV7-3
J: TRBJ1-1
D: .
size: .
DNA: TGTGCCAGCAGCTTAACCGACTACGCTGAAGCTTTCTTT
CDR3: CASSLTDYAEAFF

V: TRBV5-1
J: TRBJ2-7
D: TRBD1
size: .
DNA: TGCGCCAGCAGCTTCTCGGGACAGGGGGCGGGAGAGCAGTACTTC
CDR3: CASSFSGQGAGEQYF

V: TRBV5-1
J: TRBJ1-2
D: .
size: .
DNA: TGCGCCAGCAGTACAGGCGGCCCTGGCTACACCTTC
CDR3: CASSTGGPGYTF

V: TRBV27
J: TRBJ2-3
D: .
size: .
DNA: TGTGCCAGCACCCTTAGCGGAGCCAGCACAGATACGCAGTATTTT
CDR3: CASTLSGASTDTQYF

V: TRBV7-3
J: TRBJ2-2
D: TRBD1
size: .
DNA: TGTGCCAGCAGCTTGGACAGGGTGACCGGGGAGCTGTTTTTT
CDR3: CASSLDRVTGELFF

V: TRBV11-2
J: TRBJ2-3
D: .
size: once
DNA: TGTGCCAGCAGCTTAGATTCGCTAGGATATATCACAGATACGCAGTATTTT
CDR3: CASSLDSLGYITDTQYF

V: TRBV28
J: TRBJ1-5
D: TRBD1
size: .
DNA: TGTGCCAGCAGTTCAGACCGACAGGGGTGGAAACAGCCCCAGCATTTT
CDR3: CASSSDRQGWKQPQHF

V: TRBV5-1
J: TRBJ2-1
D: .
size: few
DNA: TGCGCCAGCAGCTTAAGTGGCGGGATCCGCTACAATGAGCAGTTCTTC
CDR3: CASSLSGGIRYNEQFF

V: TRBV30
J: TRBJ1-2
D: .
size: .
DNA: TGTGCCTGGAGGGAGGAACGGAACTATGGCTACACCTTC
CDR3: CAWREERNYGYTF

V: TRBV4-3
J: TRBJ2-1
D: TRBD1
size: .
DNA: TGCGCCAGCAGCCAAAGAAGGACAGGGGGAGGCAATGAGCAGTTCTTC
CDR3: CASSQRRTGGGNEQFF

V: TRBV28
J: TRBJ2-7
D: TRBD1
size: once
DNA: TGTGCCAGCAGTCCCATGGACAGGGTTGGCGAGCAGTACTTC
CDR3: CASSPMDRVGEQYF

V: TRBV2
J: TRBJ2-1
D: TRBD2
size: few
DNA: TGTGCCAGCGTACTAGCGGGAGTTTTGAATGAGCAGTTCTTC
CDR3: CASVLAGVLNEQFF

V: TRBV27
J: TRBJ1-2
D: TRBD1
size: once
DNA: TGTGCCAGCAGTGCCGGGACAGGGGAAGAGGGTAACTATGGCTACACCTTC
CDR3: CASSAGTGEEGNYGYTF

V: TRBV11-2
J: TRBJ2-7
D: TRBD1
size: once
DNA: TGTGCCAGCACCGCGGTGGGTCGGACAGGGGTCGAGCAGTACTTC
CDR3: CASTAVGRTGVEQYF

V: TRBV7-9
J: TRBJ2-7
D: TRBD2
size: .
DNA: TGTGCCAGCAGATTAGGGGCGGGAGGGGCCGAGCAGTACTTC
CDR3: CASRLGAGGAEQYF

V: TRBV9
J: TRBJ2-3
D: TRBD2
size: .
DNA: TGTGCCAGCAGCGTATATTCAGGGACTAGCGGGACCCACACAGATACGCAGTATTTT
CDR3: CASSVYSGTSGTHTDTQYF

V: TRBV6-5
J: TRBJ2-1
D: .
size: .
DNA: TGTGCCAGCCGGGGTCACGAGTGGAATGAGCAGTTCTTC
CDR3: CASRGHEWNEQFF

V: TRBV5-1
J: TRBJ1-1
D: .
size: few
DNA: TGCGCCAGCAGCCAGGCCCCCAACACTGAAGCTTTCTTT
CDR3: CASSQAPNTEAFF

V: TRBV6-1
J: TRBJ1-5
D: TRBD1
size: .
DNA: TGTGCCAGCACCGGGGGACAGGGAAACAATCAGCCCCAGCATTTT
CDR3: CASTGGQGNNQPQHF

V: TRBV6-6
J: TRBJ1-1
D: .
size: few
DNA: TGTGCCAGCACCCAGGGTTTTACTGAAGCTTTCTTT
CDR3: CASTQGFTEAFF

V: TRBV5-6
J: TRBJ2-7
D: .
size: .
DNA: TGTGCCAGCAGCTTGGGACAGTTCGAGCAGTACTTC
CDR3: CASSLGQFEQYF

V: TRBV11-3
J: TRBJ2-1
D: .
size: .
DNA: TGTGCCAGCAGCATTTCTCAGAACAATGAGCAGTTCTTC
CDR3: CASSISQNNEQFF

V: TRBV5-1
J: TRBJ2-5
D: TRBD2
size: once
DNA: TGCGCCAGCAGCTTAGAAGGGACTACCTCCCAAGAGACCCAGTACTTC
CDR3: CASSLEGTTSQETQYF

V: TRBV30
J: TRBJ2-4
D: TRBD2
size: .
DNA: TGTGCCTGGGATCAGGGTCGCGGGGGTAACATTCAGTACTTC
CDR3: CAWDQGRGGNIQYF

V: TRBV7-2
J: TRBJ2-1
D: .
size: .
DNA: TGTGCCAGCAGCTTAGGTGAGGCCCTAGTAAATGAGCAGTTCTTC
CDR3: CASSLGEALVNEQFF

V: TRBV9
J: TRBJ2-5
D: TRBD1
size: .
DNA: TGTGCCAGCAGCGTATTAGGGGGCATGGGAGAGACCCAGTACTTC
CDR3: CASSVLGGMGETQYF

V: TRBV13
J: TRBJ1-2
D: .
size: few
DNA: .
CDR3: CASSYNTGATPSF

V: TRBV27
J: TRBJ2-7
D: TRBD2
size: few
DNA: TGTGCCAGCAGTTCGGGACTAGCGTACGAGCAGTACTTC
CDR3: CASSSGLAYEQYF

V: TRBV11-3
J: TRBJ2-2
D: .
size: .
DNA: TGTGCCAGCAGCCTAATAGATGTGGCCGGGGAGCTGTTTTTT
CDR3: CASSLIDVAGELFF